One and the same sample provided the 32 T cell receptor beta chains below, sequenced in a study of blood T cell repertoires in COVID-19. Measured with immunoSEQ multiplex PCR; TCRdb has only the in-frame clones, and not every one. This table holds about 100,000 clones, more than 80% found once. The sample taken for sequencing was peripheral blood. These receptors were collected from an elderly man with COVID-19, enrolled during active disease.

CDR3 DNA sequence: TGTGCCAGCAGCTTAGGGGGGCCTACCACTGAAGCTTTCTTT. Translating it yields CASSLGGPTTEAFF. V gene TRBV11-2 combines with J gene TRBJ1-1, with D possibly being TRBD1 (6 bases). Between the trimmed V and J ends, which lost 1 base and 4 bases, there was a span of 10 bases. The V gene's germline CDR1 is SGHAT and CDR2 FQNNGV. The CDR3 extends over 14 amino acids.

The sample holds one count of this clone. The rearrangement links TRBV28 to TRBJ1-4; tentative D call: TRBD1 (6 bases). Trimming stripped 5 bases from V and 4 bases from J, with 17 bases between. The CDR3 sequence is 16 residues long. The germline CDR1 and CDR2 sequences are MDHEN and SYDVKM. This chain's CDR3 is CASSNRVGAGNEKLFF. The CDR3 bases are TGTGCCAGCAGTAACCGTGTGGGGGCGGGTAATGAAAAACTGTTTTTT.

This chain connects TRBV5-1 to TRBJ1-6, with D unclear. The CDR3 is 16 residues long. The germline gives CDR1 SGHRS, CDR2 YFSETQ. V was clipped by 0 bases and J by 9 bases, with 16 bases between them. The CDR3 DNA reads as TGCGCCAGCAGCTTGGCCCCCCGGGGTGATGGTTCACCCCTCCACTTT. Its translation: CASSLAPRGDGSPLHF. Full variable domain (remainder filled in from reference TRBV5-1 and TRBJ1-6): KAGVTQTPRYLIKTRGQQVTLSCSPISGHRSVSWYQQTPGQGLQFLFEYFSETQRNKGNFPGRFSGRQFSNSRSEMNVSTLELGDSALYLCASSLAPRGDGSPLHFGNGTRLTVT.

CDR3: CASSLNGRGSPLHF. The CDR3 bases are TGCGCCAGCAGCTTGAACGGTCGTGGTTCACCCCTCCACTTT. This chain links TRBV5-1 with TRBJ1-6; no definite D call. Trimming shortened V by 1 base and J by 9 bases, and 11 bases separated the two germline ends. Per germline, CDR1 SGHRS and CDR2 YFSETQ. This CDR3 has 14 residues.

CDR3: CASSSRQGFQETQYF. The CDR3 nucleotides are TGTGCCAGCAGTAGCAGACAGGGTTTCCAAGAGACCCAGTACTTC. V is TRBV2 and J is TRBJ2-5, with 7 bases lining up with TRBD1. J gave up 1 base and V 5 bases, and 7 bases lay outside the gene matches. The CDR3 is 15 amino acids. Germline CDR1 reads SNHLY; CDR2 reads FYNNEI.

The chain employs TRBV18 and TRBJ2-7; D is ambiguous. This CDR3 contains 10 residues. CDR1 and CDR2 (germline): KGHSH, LQKENI. As DNA, the CDR3 is TGTGCCAGCTCACCGTCACGGCCGGGCGTC. It encodes CASSPSRPGV.

The rearrangement joins TRBV6-4 to TRBJ2-1; maybe TRBD2 (6 bases). CDR3 size: 15 residues. Trimming removed 8 bases from V and 4 bases from J, with 18 bases in between. CDR1 is MRHNA, CDR2 SNTAGT, per germline. The CDR3 DNA reads TGTGCCAGCGAGGTAGCGGAACGAACTTACAATGAGCAGTTCTTC. Protein: CASEVAERTYNEQFF.

The rearrangement links TRBV18 to TRBJ2-2; D remains ambiguous. This CDR3 has 13 amino acids. Trimming removed 3 bases at V and 4 bases at J, with 6 bases between. CDR1 KGHSH and CDR2 LQKENI come from the germline V gene. CDR3 region: CASSPTTTGELFF. In nucleotides, the CDR3 is TGTGCCAGCTCACCTACTACCACCGGGGAGCTGTTTTTT.

This clone has only a few counts. The genes are TRBV3-1 (or the pseudogene TRBV3-2) and TRBJ2-1, with D tentatively TRBD2 (5 bases). Germline CDR1 and CDR2: LGHDT and YNNKEL (reference sequence). The CDR3 spans 17 residues. Trimming took 0 bases from V and 10 from J, leaving 22 bases between them. CDR3 in DNA: TGTGCCAGCAGCCAAGAAGGAGGACTCCCCATCAAGGGCGAGCAGTTCTTC. It yields the protein CASSQEGGLPIKGEQFF.

The chain has TRBV24-1 and TRBJ2-5; TRBD2 matches at 10 bases. The germline CDR1 and CDR2 sequences are KGHDR and SFDVKD. V lost 1 base and J lost 2; bases outside the gene matches: 6. CDR3 length: 17 amino acids. CDR3 DNA sequence: TGTGCCACCAGTGATTTTCAATTAGCGGGGGGACAAGAGACCCAGTACTTC. It translates to CATSDFQLAGGQETQYF.

CDR3 protein: CASSVAVQGIEETQYF. The DNA of the CDR3 is TGTGCCAGCAGCGTAGCGGTACAGGGTATCGAAGAGACCCAGTACTTC. The V and J genes are TRBV9 and TRBJ2-5; D perhaps matches TRBD1 (6 bases). The germline CDR1 and CDR2 sequences are SGDLS and YYNGEE. The CDR3 has 16 amino acids. Trimming removed 0 bases from V and 3 bases from J, with 15 bases in between.

The chain employs TRBV3-1 (or the pseudogene TRBV3-2) and TRBJ1-1; a weak D match, TRBD1 (6 bases). Trimming took off 3 bases at V and 5 bases at J, with 13 bases between the two ends. This CDR3 has 14 amino acids. Germline V gene lookup returns CDR1 LGHDT and CDR2 YNNKEL (reference sequence). The CDR3 nucleotides read TGTGCCAGCAGCCATACTACAGGGAGTACTGAAGCTTTCTTT. Its protein is CASSHTTGSTEAFF.

The rearrangement uses TRBV5-4 and TRBJ2-7, with TRBD1 identical over 10 bases. Germline V lookup: CDR1 SGHNT, CDR2 YYREEE (reference sequence). Losses at the gene ends were 4 bases for V and 3 bases for J; bases not matched to a gene: 4. The CDR3 extends over 14 amino acids. The CDR3 DNA reads as TGTGCCAGCAGCCCTCGGACAGGGGGCTACGAGCAGTACTTC. Translation gives CASSPRTGGYEQYF.

The chain recombines TRBV10-3 with TRBJ1-2; 10 bases align to TRBD1. Germline CDR1 and CDR2: ENHRY and SYGVKD. The CDR3 contains 14 residues. V dropped 6 bases and J dropped 2; count of bases not matched to a gene: 3. The CDR3 nucleotides read TGTGCCATCAGAGGACAGGGGGTAAACTATGGCTACACCTTC. Its protein is CAIRGQGVNYGYTF.

This clone has only one observation. J is TRBJ2-2 and V is TRBV2; D might be TRBD1 (6 bases). CDR1 and CDR2 from the germline V gene are SNHLY and FYNNEI. This CDR3 region has 16 residues. Trimming took off 4 bases at V and 4 bases at J, with 16 bases between the two ends. The CDR3 loop reads CASSAPAGDITGELFF. CDR3 DNA sequence: TGTGCCAGCAGTGCCCCCGCAGGGGATATCACCGGGGAGCTGTTTTTT.

This clone was counted a few times. The rearrangement joins TRBV2 to TRBJ1-2; TRBD1 matches 8 bases. With 5 bases clipped from V and 5 bases from J, the junction kept 7 bases outside the gene matches. Germline-derived CDR1 and CDR2 are SNHLY and FYNNEI. The CDR3 sequence is 14 residues long. The CDR3 here is CASSSGTGVYGYTF. The CDR3, as DNA: TGTGCCAGCAGTTCCGGGACAGGCGTATATGGCTACACCTTC.

The chain carries TRBV19 and TRBJ2-7; D is possibly TRBD1 (6 bases). Trimming left V 2 bases short and J 1 base short, with 9 bases between. The CDR3 consists of 14 residues. CDR1 and CDR2 (germline): LNHDA, SQIVND (reference sequence). The DNA of the CDR3 is TGTGCCAGTAGTATAACGGACAGTTCCTACGAGCAGTACTTC. This sequence encodes CASSITDSSYEQYF. Full variable domain (remainder filled in from reference TRBV19 and TRBJ2-7): DGGITQSPKYLFRKEGQNVTLSCEQNLNHDAMYWYRQDPGQGLRLIYYSQIVNDFQKGDIAEGYSVSREKKESFPLTVTSAQKNPTAFYLCASSITDSSYEQYFGPGTRLTVT.

The chain links TRBV6-2 or TRBV6-3 to TRBJ2-7, with 7 bases that match TRBD1. Germline V gene data show CDR1 as MNHEY and CDR2 as SVGEGT. This CDR3 region has 17 residues. Trimming at V came to 0 bases and at J to 0 bases, leaving 8 bases not matched to a gene. For the CDR3, the DNA is TGTGCCAGCAGTTACTCCCCCGCGACAGGGAGCTCCTACGAGCAGTACTTC. It is translated as CASSYSPATGSSYEQYF.

Only a few counts were recorded for this clone. The chain is built from TRBV9 and TRBJ2-1; D is possibly TRBD1 (7 bases). Per germline, CDR1 SGDLS and CDR2 YYNGEE. There are 15 residues in the CDR3. The V end was cut by 0 bases, the J end by 9 bases, with 16 bases between. The CDR3 here is CASSVGQGGRREQFF. In DNA, the CDR3 is TGTGCCAGCAGCGTAGGGCAGGGGGGAAGGCGTGAGCAGTTCTTC.

This sequence joins TRBV18 and TRBJ2-3, with 9 nucleotides matching TRBD2. Germline CDR1 and CDR2: KGHSH and LQKENI. There are 19 residues in the CDR3. With V trimmed by 1 base and J by 0 bases, 11 bases remained unmatched. CDR3 in amino acids: CASSPRTALAGTSTDTQYF. CDR3 sequence (DNA): TGTGCCAGCTCACCACGGACGGCACTAGCGGGTACTAGCACAGATACGCAGTATTTT.

This clone appeared a few times. V gene TRBV6-6 combines with J gene TRBJ1-2; TRBD1 might be the D (6 bases). This CDR3 contains 16 residues. Trimming left V 5 bases short and J 8 bases short, with 24 bases between. Germline CDR1 is MNHNY and CDR2 is SVGAGI (reference sequence). As DNA, the CDR3 is TGTGCCAGCAGTCCCACCCTAACGTCTAGGGGGGGCGGCTACACCTTC. It encodes CASSPTLTSRGGGYTF.

The sample holds one count of this clone. The rearrangement links TRBV19 to TRBJ2-3, with a tentative D call TRBD2 (6 bases). The germline V gene has CDR1 LNHDA and CDR2 SQIVND (reference sequence). This CDR3 contains 17 residues. V lost 2 bases and J lost 4, with 19 bases in between. In nucleotides, the CDR3 is TGTGCCAGTAGTATACATTTATCGAGCAGGGAGGCAGATACGCAGTATTTT. It encodes CASSIHLSSREADTQYF.

The rearrangement joins TRBV24-1 to TRBJ1-2; D is possibly TRBD1 (5 bases). Trimming removed 2 bases at V and 5 bases at J, with 20 bases between. The CDR3 sequence is 17 residues long. CDR1 is KGHDR and CDR2 is SFDVKD in the germline V gene. The CDR3 protein is CATSDSARGDPPYGYTF. The DNA for the CDR3 is TGTGCCACCAGTGATTCCGCAAGGGGCGATCCCCCGTATGGCTACACCTTC.

The chain has TRBV7-9 and TRBJ1-2; 7 bases match TRBD1. Losses at the gene ends were 5 bases for V and 4 bases for J; bases not matched to a gene: 7. There are 14 residues in the CDR3. Germline V lookup: CDR1 SEHNR, CDR2 FQNEAQ (reference sequence). In nucleotides, the CDR3 is TGTGCCAGCAGCCCAGGGACAGTCCCCTATGGCTACACCTTC. This encodes CASSPGTVPYGYTF.

The chain uses TRBV5-1 and TRBJ2-3; tentatively, D is TRBD1 (5 bases). CDR3 length: 13 amino acids. Looked up from germline, CDR1 is SGHRS and CDR2 is YFSETQ. V dropped 0 bases and J dropped 6 bases, with 8 bases sitting between them. The CDR3 DNA sequence: TGCGCCAGCAGCTTGGACTCAGGGGATACGCAGTATTTT. Translated: CASSLDSGDTQYF. Variable domain in full (rest from reference TRBV5-1 and TRBJ2-3): KAGVTQTPRYLIKTRGQQVTLSCSPISGHRSVSWYQQTPGQGLQFLFEYFSETQRNKGNFPGRFSGRQFSNSRSEMNVSTLELGDSALYLCASSLDSGDTQYFGPGTRLTVL.

The V and J genes are TRBV5-4 and TRBJ2-1; 14 bases fit TRBD2. The CDR3 spans 15 residues. V was pared by 4 bases and J by 8 bases, with 5 bases of the junction left unmatched. Germline assignment: CDR1 SGHNT and CDR2 YYREEE (reference sequence). The CDR3 bases are TGTGCCAGCAGCCAAGGGACTAGCGGGAGCGATGAGCAGTTCTTC. Translating gives CASSQGTSGSDEQFF.

The V and J genes are TRBV5-8 and TRBJ1-2, with TRBD1 identical over 8 bases. The CDR3 extends over 14 amino acids. The germline V gene has CDR1 SGHTS and CDR2 YDEGEE. The V and J ends lost 6 bases and 5 bases, in that order; junction bases with no gene match: 9. The CDR3 coding sequence is TGTGCCAGCACCCCGCGGACAGGGCCATATGGCTACACCTTC. Residues: CASTPRTGPYGYTF. The full variable domain, completed using reference TRBV5-8 and TRBJ1-2, is EAGVTQSPTHLIKTRGQQATLRCSPISGHTSVYWYQQALGLGLQFLLWYDEGEERNRGNFPPRFSGRQFPNYSSELNVNALELEDSALYLCASTPRTGPYGYTFGSGTRLTVV.

This rearrangement joins TRBV15 to TRBJ1-2, with unresolved D. Between the trimmed V and J ends, which lost 1 base and 5 bases, there was a span of 8 bases. This CDR3 has 13 residues. Germline loops: CDR1 LNHNV, CDR2 YYDKDF (reference sequence). The CDR3 region is CATSRGQKYGYTF. The CDR3 DNA follows: TGTGCCACCAGCAGAGGCCAGAAATATGGCTACACCTTC.

The rearrangement joins TRBV5-6 to TRBJ2-7, with TRBD1 matching over 9 bases. Germline V gives CDR1 SGHDT, CDR2 YYEEEE. J lost 1 base, V lost 4 bases, and 9 bases had no gene match. The CDR3 runs 16 residues. In DNA, the CDR3 is TGTGCCAGCAGCGCCATTGACAGGGGGATATCCTACGAGCAGTACTTC. Amino acids: CASSAIDRGISYEQYF.

This clone has a single count. V is TRBV3-1 (or the pseudogene TRBV3-2) and J is TRBJ2-7, with D perhaps matching TRBD2 (6 bases). V dropped 3 bases and J dropped 9 bases, with 9 bases sitting between them. There are 11 residues in the CDR3. CDR1 LGHDT and CDR2 YNNKEL come from the germline V gene (reference sequence). The DNA for the CDR3 is TGTGCCAGCAGCCAGGGGGGTGCGCAGTACTTC. This gives the protein CASSQGGAQYF.

The chain is built from TRBV19 and TRBJ1-2; D gene ambiguous. Trimming took off 3 bases at V and 2 bases at J, with 7 bases between the two ends. In germline, CDR1 is LNHDA, CDR2 SQIVND (reference sequence). This CDR3 contains 13 residues. The CDR3 bases are TGTGCCAGTAGTATCTATTTGAACTATGGCTACACCTTC. It codes for CASSIYLNYGYTF.

The J gene is TRBJ1-2, the V gene TRBV6-5, with 8 positions matching TRBD1. The CDR3 loop spans 15 amino acids. Germline V gene sequence: CDR1 MNHEY, CDR2 SVGAGI. V lost 6 bases and J lost 0; bases outside the gene matches: 6. CDR3 residues: CASRPGQGANYGYTF. CDR3 coding DNA: TGTGCCAGCAGGCCCGGACAGGGAGCTAACTATGGCTACACCTTC.